This T cell receptor (beta chain) originates from a study of shared clonotypes between healthy human individuals. The protocol was immunoSEQ multiplex PCR, while the TCRdb copy is restricted to in-frame clones and leaves out a portion. This table holds around 2,000,000 clones, about 94% found once. CD45RO-negative CD8 cells positively selected for CCR7 made up the naive population, which excluded terminally differentiated effector memory CD45RA+ cells. Each sample came from a Caucasian adult donor living in Nashville, Tennessee. Sequences were obtained from naive CD8+ T cells sorted from blood. This TCR came from a man aged 18 to 29 in good health.

The CDR3 spells CASSQDFGYEQFF. The DNA for the CDR3 is TGTGCCAGCAGCCAAGATTTTGGGTATGAGCAGTTCTTC. The chain carries TRBV14 and TRBJ2-1; the D is unclear. CDR3 length: 13 amino acids. V was pared by 0 bases and J by 8 bases, with 8 bases between. The V gene's germline CDR1 is SGHDN and CDR2 FVKESK.